Listed here is a single T cell receptor (beta chain). The antigen remains undetermined. One entry per CDR3 protein, called by TCRdb with MiXCR from the reads. The data contain some 700,000 distinct CDR3 sequences, roughly 30% of them singletons. This record comes from a study of T cell repertoires in cytomegalovirus infection. Study details: In the study, CMV epitopes included recently identified HLA-C-restricted and well-studied HLA-B-restricted ones.

This CDR3 comprises 14 residues. The germline V gene encodes CDR1 MDHEN and CDR2 SYDVKM. Trimming took 6 bases from V and 5 from J; bases not matched to a gene: 9. This rearrangement joins TRBV28 to TRBJ2-7, with 8 bases matching TRBD1. The sequence came from a human donor in good health (CMV status not recorded). Some clones in this sample may be carry-over from other donors' samples. This specimen consisted of cultured PBMCs, obtained from culture after CMV antigen stimulation. The CDR3 DNA sequence: TGTGCCAGCAGCCCCTGGCAGGGGGCCAACGAGCAGTACTTC. Protein product: CASSPWQGANEQYF.